This note documents a single T cell receptor beta chain sequence. The antigen remains unidentified. PCR amplification relied on 60 Vbeta primers (plus 13 Jbeta primers). Sequencing was performed with immunoSEQ multiplex PCR; in TCRdb, only in-frame clones are kept and a portion is missing. In the table there are about 160,000 clones, 77% of which are singletons. Germline trimming cut 5 bases from V and 3 bases from J; bases unmatched to any gene: 13. Germline CDR1 is SGHVS and CDR2 is FNYEAQ. The CDR3 runs to 16 residues. The data were obtained in a study of cytomegalovirus exposure and HLA in healthy donors. Study-level points and caveats: V- and J-gene trimming of TCR beta was linked (in a later analysis) to a missense DCLRE1C variant. Upon later analysis, TCR association rates were observed to vary by HLA locus, being highest for DRB1 and lowest for HLA-C.

The sample taken for sequencing was PBMCs. This sequence originates from a woman aged 40 to 49 in good health and CMV-seropositive. The V call is TRBV7-6, the J call TRBJ2-7; 7 bases map to TRBD2. The CDR3 reads CASSPLPDGGSYEQYF. The CDR3 DNA sequence: TGTGCCAGCAGCCCCCTTCCGGACGGGGGGAGCTACGAGCAGTACTTC.